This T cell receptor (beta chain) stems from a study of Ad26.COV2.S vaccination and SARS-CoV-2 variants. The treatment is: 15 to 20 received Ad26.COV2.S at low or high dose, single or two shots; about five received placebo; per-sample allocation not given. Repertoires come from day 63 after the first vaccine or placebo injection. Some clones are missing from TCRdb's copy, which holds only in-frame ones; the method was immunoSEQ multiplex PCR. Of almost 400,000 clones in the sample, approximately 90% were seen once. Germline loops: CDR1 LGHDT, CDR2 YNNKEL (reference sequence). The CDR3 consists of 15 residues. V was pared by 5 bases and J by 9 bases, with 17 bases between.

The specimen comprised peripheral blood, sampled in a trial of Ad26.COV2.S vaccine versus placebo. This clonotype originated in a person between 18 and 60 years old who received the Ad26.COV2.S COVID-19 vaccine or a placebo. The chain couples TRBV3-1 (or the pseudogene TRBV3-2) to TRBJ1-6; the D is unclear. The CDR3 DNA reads TGTGCCAGCAGCGAATCAGCGGGGATCAGTTCACCCCTCCACTTT. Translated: CASSESAGISSPLHF.